Sequencing of this TCR beta chain was carried out in a study of early T cells in non-severe SARS-CoV-2 infection (dated by TCRdb to 2020 to 2023). Regarding the research as a whole: Bulk RNA from unsorted whole blood was used for TCR sequencing, so alpha and beta chains could not be paired.

V gives up 4 bases and J gives up 0 bases, and the segment between their germline ends measures 9 bases. Spanning cysteine to phenylalanine, the CDR3 consists of 15 amino acids. Only the CDR3 part of the read is kept: 45 bases, read in frame from the first base. For CDR1 and CDR2, the germline V gene lists MGHRA and YSYEKL. The library came from 5' RACE. TCRdb records NextSeq 500 as the sequencer. Unique molecular identifiers were attached to individual cDNA molecules in the TCR library protocol so that sequencing error and PCR bias could be corrected. TCR alpha and beta chains were both sequenced, and the abundances of alpha and beta sequences in each sample were closely correlated with each other. On the study's bioinformatics: Decombinator V4 was used to perform V gene, J gene and CDR3 annotation of TCR sequences. TCRs were defined as expanded if a significant change between any two time points was detected under a Poisson model with p below 0.0001. TCR abundances were normalised to the total number of TCRs sequenced in each sample and reported as counts per million. TRAV1-2 paired with TRAJ12, TRAJ20 or TRAJ33 defined MAIT TCRs, while TRAV10 paired with TRAJ18 defined iNKT TCRs. VDJdb, accessed 1 November 2021, was searched for CMV, EBV and SARS-CoV-2 annotated TCRs, excluding TCRs annotated for multiple antigens. TCRdb trimmed public reads at Q25 via fastp, called clones via MiXCR and kept in-frame beta chains. All rows with the same CDR3 protein become a single entry with the most common DNA and genes. The V and J calls shown here were made by TCRdb, not taken from the authors' results. For this sample the table gives about 89,000 distinct CDR3 sequences, of which around 15% were detected only once. 0.58% of the sample comes from the top ten.

The paper's findings and limits, for the study overall: VDJdb matching was skewed toward anti-spike CD8 responses and likely underestimated virus-specific expansions, missing private and CD4 specificities.

To note about this clonotype: Its recognized antigen is unknown. Per-base quality was not reported, and no clone a single base away is much larger than it.

The study was a case-control design nested within a healthcare worker cohort in London, UK, with weekly nasopharyngeal swab PCR tests and blood sampling. Healthcare workers were recruited during the week of the UK lockdown, between 23 and 31 March 2020, and followed weekly for up to about 15 weeks. Sample: whole blood. The chain couples TRBV4-1 to TRBJ1-4; TRBD1 is a possible D gene, resting on 6 matching bases. This clonotype was sampled from an adult who was a healthcare worker with PCR-confirmed SARS-CoV-2 infection or an uninfected control (not recorded which). The CDR3 reads CASSLPGATNEKLFF. In nucleotides, the sequence is TGCGCCAGCAGCCTCCCAGGGGCAACTAATGAAAAACTGTTTTTT.